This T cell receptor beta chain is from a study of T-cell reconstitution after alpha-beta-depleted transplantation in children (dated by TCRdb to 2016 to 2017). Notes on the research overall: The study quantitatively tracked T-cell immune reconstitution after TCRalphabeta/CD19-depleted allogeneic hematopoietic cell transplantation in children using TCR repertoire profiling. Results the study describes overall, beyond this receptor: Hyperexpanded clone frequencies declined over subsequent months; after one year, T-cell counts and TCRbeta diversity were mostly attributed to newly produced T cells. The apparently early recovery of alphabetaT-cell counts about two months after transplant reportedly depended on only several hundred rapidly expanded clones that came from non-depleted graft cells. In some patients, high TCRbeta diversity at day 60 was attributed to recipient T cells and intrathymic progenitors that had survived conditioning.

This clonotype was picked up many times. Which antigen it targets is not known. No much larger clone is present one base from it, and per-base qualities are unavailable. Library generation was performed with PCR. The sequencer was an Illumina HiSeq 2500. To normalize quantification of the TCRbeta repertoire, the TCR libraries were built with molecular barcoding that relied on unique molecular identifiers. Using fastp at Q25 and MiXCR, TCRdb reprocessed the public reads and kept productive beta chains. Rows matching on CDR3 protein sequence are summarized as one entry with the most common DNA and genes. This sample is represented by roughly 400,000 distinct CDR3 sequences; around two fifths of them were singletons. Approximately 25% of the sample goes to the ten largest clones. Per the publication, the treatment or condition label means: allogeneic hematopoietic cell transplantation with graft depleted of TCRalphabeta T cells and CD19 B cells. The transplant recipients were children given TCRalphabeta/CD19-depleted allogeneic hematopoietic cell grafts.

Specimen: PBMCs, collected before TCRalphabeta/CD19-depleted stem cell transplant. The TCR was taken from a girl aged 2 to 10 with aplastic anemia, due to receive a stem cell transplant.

The CDR3 region has the sequence CASSINKNTEAFF. The DNA sequence reads TGTGCCAGTAGTATAAACAAGAACACTGAAGCTTTCTTT. Here the chain combines TRBV19 and TRBJ1-1; no confident D gene assignment can be made. CDR1 is given as LNHDA and CDR2 as SQIVND, both from the germline V gene (reference sequence). Cut back by 2 bases and 1 base, the V and J ends lie 5 bases apart. Its CDR3 holds 13 amino acids, cysteine through phenylalanine. CDR3 DNA only is kept here, 39 bases in frame from base 1.